This TCR beta chain was sequenced in a study of shared T cell receptors in the human thymus. The CDR3 is 16 amino acids. Measured with immunoSEQ multiplex PCR; TCRdb has only the in-frame clones, and not every one. The table has about 660,000 clones, around 87% seen once. The same specimen was also included in a second study, on human thymus T cells. Per that study: Donation was from healthy Finnish infants who were having corrective surgery that addressed congenital heart defects.

This chain links TRBV21-1 with TRBJ2-1; whether TRBD2, the table's D call, matches the DNA was not checked. TRBV21-1 is tagged as a pseudogene. The source material was thymocytes. This clonotype was sampled from a boy under two years old with a congenital heart defect. CDR3 region: CASSKATGTSGGEQFF. CDR3 DNA sequence: TGTGCCAGCAGCAAAGCGACCGGGACTAGCGGGGGTGAGCAGTTCTTC.